The sequence of this T cell receptor beta chain was determined in a study of Graves' ophthalmopathy and Graves' hyperthyroidism. About the research overall: In this cohort's terms, stable hyperthyroidism meant no ophthalmopathy by 18 months of follow-up. Study-level results: Separation of ophthalmopathy from stable hyperthyroidism was achieved by a 13-signature model, at approximately 90% sensitivity and 81.08% specificity.

This clonotype was detected ten times or more. Its antigen remains unknown. The authors amplified TCR beta CDR3 regions, and they did so from RNA transcripts for repertoire sequencing. After a first-round RT-PCR with HTBI primers, a second-round multiplex PCR was run. TCRdb processed the multiplex PCR reads anew with MiXCR; each CDR3 protein has one entry. The table includes around 1.1 million distinct CDR3 sequences, about 40% detected once. Looked up from germline, CDR1 is SGHTA and CDR2 is FQGNSA. J was trimmed by 6 bases and V by 5 bases; bases with no gene match: 13. The CDR3 spans 17 residues. V is TRBV7-2 and J is TRBJ2-2; 9 nucleotides match TRBD2. The source is an adult man with Graves' hyperthyroidism. Sequencing was performed on peripheral blood or thyroid tissue (not recorded which). Here the CDR3 DNA reads TGTGCCAGCAGCCCTGGACTAGCGTCGAGGGGTTCCGGGGAGCTGTTTTTT. Its translation: CASSPGLASRGSGELFF.